One and the same sample provided the 15 T cell receptor beta chains below, sequenced in a study of PD-L1 blockade in urothelial cancer (dated by TCRdb to about 2017). The intended sense of this specimen's time point label: peripheral blood 6 weeks after treatment start. The library was prepared using the immunoSEQ multiplex PCR assay. TCRdb mirrors the immuneACCESS table, restricted to in-frame sequences. Some clones are absent from its copies; in checked studies, under half trace to an unresolved V gene, and the reason for the others is unknown. The sample data list 35,000 to 55,000 clones, and around four fifths of these were observed just once. The ten largest make up over 13% of the sample. The material sequenced was PBMCs, taken around atezolizumab (anti-PD-L1) treatment. These receptors were obtained from a man aged 55 to 69 with urothelial cancer.

Only one count was recorded for this clone. The chain links TRBV6-1 to TRBJ2-5; 9 bases agree with TRBD1. This CDR3 comprises 13 residues. V lost 6 bases, J lost 5 bases, and 4 bases stayed unmatched. Germline assignment: CDR1 MNHNS and CDR2 SASEGT. CDR3 bases: TGTGCCAGCAGCGGGACAGGGACCGAGACCCAGTACTTC. Its protein is CASSGTGTETQYF.

The rearrangement links TRBV6-1 to TRBJ2-3; D is possibly TRBD2 (5 bases). The germline V and J ends were trimmed by 7 bases and 2 bases, with 16 bases remaining between them. Germline assignment: CDR1 MNHNS and CDR2 SASEGT. This CDR3 is 15 amino acids long. The CDR3 sequence is CASTLTLAPTDTQYF. The CDR3 DNA sequence: TGTGCCAGCACCCTGACCCTAGCCCCCACAGATACGCAGTATTTT.

The chain employs TRBV15 and TRBJ1-6, with D unclear. This CDR3 is built from 15 residues. V shed 0 bases and J shed 11 bases, with 14 bases lying between them. Germline V gives CDR1 LNHNV, CDR2 YYDKDF (reference sequence). The CDR3 DNA follows: TGTGCCACCAGCAGAGAACCGACCCCAGGAACACCCCTCCACTTT. It translates to CATSREPTPGTPLHF.

This rearrangement joins TRBV7-2 to TRBJ1-5; D gene uncertain. CDR1 and CDR2 from the germline V gene are SGHTA and FQGNSA. The CDR3 length is 15 residues. V lost 2 bases and J lost 2, with 10 bases in between. CDR3 loop: CASSLSVIGNQPQHF. CDR3 sequence (DNA): TGTGCCAGCAGCTTATCGGTGATTGGCAATCAGCCCCAGCATTTT. The complete variable domain, with remaining parts taken from reference TRBV7-2 and TRBJ1-5, reads GAGVSQSPSNKVTEKGKDVELRCDPISGHTALYWYRQSLGQGLEFLIYFQGNSAPDKSGLPSDRFSAERTGGSVSTLTIQRTQQEDSAVYLCASSLSVIGNQPQHFGDGTRLSIL.

The V gene is TRBV2, the J gene TRBJ2-7, with D perhaps TRBD1 (6 bases). Trimming pared 8 bases from V and 4 bases from J, leaving 15 bases between. CDR1 is SNHLY, CDR2 FYNNEI, per germline. The CDR3 has 13 residues. This chain's CDR3 is CASGKGETYEQYF. The CDR3 DNA follows: TGTGCCAGCGGGAAGGGGGAAACGTACGAGCAGTACTTC. The whole variable domain, remainder taken from reference TRBV2 and TRBJ2-7, is EPEVTQTPSHQVTQMGQEVILRCVPISNHLYFYWYRQILGQKVEFLVSFYNNEISEKSEIFDDQFSVERPDGSNFTLKIRSTKLEDSAMYFCASGKGETYEQYFGPGTRLTVT.

The J gene is TRBJ2-7, the V gene TRBV7-2; possibly TRBD2 for D (5 bases). The ends were cut back, 6 bases at V and 2 bases at J, with 11 bases in the middle. Germline V gives CDR1 SGHTA, CDR2 FQGNSA. The CDR3 spans 13 residues. CDR3 loop: CASRAGGTYEQYF. CDR3 nucleotides: TGTGCCAGCAGGGCGGGCGGAACCTACGAGCAGTACTTC.

This chain uses TRBV5-4 with TRBJ2-2; the match to TRBD1 covers 7 bases. The J segment lost 4 bases and the V segment lost 5 bases, leaving 2 bases of the junction unmatched. The CDR3 totals 13 residues. Germline loops: CDR1 SGHNT, CDR2 YYREEE (reference sequence). CDR3 amino acids: CASSHRGTGELFF. DNA of the CDR3: TGTGCCAGCAGTCACAGGGGCACCGGGGAGCTGTTTTTT.

The J gene is TRBJ1-3, the V gene TRBV6-5; D gene unclear. Trimming removed 6 bases at V and 0 bases at J, with 9 bases between. This CDR3 has 14 amino acids. Germline V lookup: CDR1 MNHEY, CDR2 SVGAGI. In DNA, the CDR3 is TGTGCCAGCAGCCAGGATAGCTCTGGAAACACCATATATTTT. Encoded protein: CASSQDSSGNTIYF.

The chain has TRBV5-1 and TRBJ1-2, with D tentatively TRBD1 (6 bases). Germline lookup yields CDR1 SGHRS and CDR2 YFSETQ. This CDR3 spans 12 amino acids. V lost 4 bases, J lost 8 bases, and 12 bases lay in between. The CDR3 reads CASSPAGEGYTF. In DNA form, the CDR3 reads TGCGCCAGCAGCCCCGCAGGGGAAGGCTACACCTTC.

The V and J genes are TRBV28 and TRBJ2-5, with 10 bases that match TRBD1. The CDR3 has 15 residues. Trimming took 5 bases from V and 4 from J; bases not matched to a gene: 7. From germline, CDR1 is MDHEN and CDR2 SYDVKM. CDR3 residues: CASSRPGTGAETQYF. CDR3 coding DNA: TGTGCCAGCAGTCGTCCCGGGACAGGGGCAGAGACCCAGTACTTC.

The sample holds a few counts of this clone. The chain uses TRBV7-3 and TRBJ2-1; 7 bases are shared with TRBD1. The V gene's germline CDR1 is SGHTA and CDR2 FQGTGA. Losses at the gene ends were 5 bases for V and 2 bases for J; bases not matched to a gene: 9. The length of the CDR3 is 16 residues. CDR3 sequence: CASSLESGQPYNEQFF. CDR3 coding DNA: TGTGCCAGCAGCCTAGAATCGGGACAGCCCTACAATGAGCAGTTCTTC.

This sequence joins TRBV6-5 and TRBJ1-6, with D tentatively TRBD1 (6 bases). Germline values: CDR1 MNHEY, CDR2 SVGAGI. This CDR3 has 14 residues. V was trimmed by 9 bases and J by 6 bases, leaving 15 bases between them. CDR3 residues: CASTGYRVNSPLHF. CDR3 DNA: TGTGCCAGTACAGGGTATAGGGTTAATTCACCCCTCCACTTT.

The rearrangement uses TRBV6-5 and TRBJ2-1; TRBD1 might be the D (5 bases). The CDR3 is 13 amino acids. Per the germline V gene, CDR1 is MNHEY and CDR2 is SVGAGI. The V end lost 0 bases, the J end lost 14 bases, and 14 bases lay between the germline ends. CDR3 in amino acids: CASSYSTAQQEFF. The CDR3 DNA reads TGTGCCAGCAGTTACTCGACAGCCCAGCAGGAGTTCTTC.

The V call is TRBV5-1, the J call TRBJ2-2; weak D call: TRBD1 (6 bases). V lost 0 bases, J lost 6 bases, and 12 bases lay in between. This CDR3 has 15 residues. Germline V gene lookup returns CDR1 SGHRS and CDR2 YFSETQ. The CDR3, as DNA: TGCGCCAGCAGCTTGGGGGAACAGGGTTCCGGGGAGCTGTTTTTT. This translates into CASSLGEQGSGELFF.

The table lists this clone with a few counts. The rearrangement uses TRBV11-2 and TRBJ2-3, with TRBD1 matching 8 bases. Germline V gene data show CDR1 as SGHAT and CDR2 as FQNNGV. This CDR3 spans 16 amino acids. V trimming: 4 bases; J trimming: 2 bases; junction bases outside the gene matches: 8. CDR3 residues: CASSSGTGRLTDTQYF. For the CDR3, the DNA is TGTGCCAGCAGCTCGGGGACAGGCCGACTCACAGATACGCAGTATTTT.